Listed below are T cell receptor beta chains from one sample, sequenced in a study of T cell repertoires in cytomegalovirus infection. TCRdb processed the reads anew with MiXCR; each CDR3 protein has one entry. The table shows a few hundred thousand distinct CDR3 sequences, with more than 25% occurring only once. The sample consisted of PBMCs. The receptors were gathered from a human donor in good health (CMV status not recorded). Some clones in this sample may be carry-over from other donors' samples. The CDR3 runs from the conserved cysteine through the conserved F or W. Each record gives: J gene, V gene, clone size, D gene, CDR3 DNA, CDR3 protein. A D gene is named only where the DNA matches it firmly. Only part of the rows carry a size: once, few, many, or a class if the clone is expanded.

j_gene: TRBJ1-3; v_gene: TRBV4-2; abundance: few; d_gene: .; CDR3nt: TGTGCCAGCAGCCAAGGTCCCCCTGACAGAAACTCTGGAAACACCATATATTTT; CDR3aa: CASSQGPPDRNSGNTIYF
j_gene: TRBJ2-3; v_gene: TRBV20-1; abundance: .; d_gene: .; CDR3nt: TGCAGTGCTAGAAAAACTGGAATGAACACAGATACGCAGTATTTT; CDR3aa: CSARKTGMNTDTQYF
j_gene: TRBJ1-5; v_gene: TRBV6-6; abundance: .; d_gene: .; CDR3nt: TGTGCCAGCGCTCACAGGGACGGCCAGCCCCAGCATTTT; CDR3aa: CASAHRDGQPQHF
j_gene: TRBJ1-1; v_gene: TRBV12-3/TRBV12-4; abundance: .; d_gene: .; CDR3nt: TGTGCCAGCAGGGGGGGCGGGCAGAACACTGAAGCTTTCTTT; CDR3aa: CASRGGGQNTEAFF
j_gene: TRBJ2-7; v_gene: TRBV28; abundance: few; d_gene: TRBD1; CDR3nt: TGTGCCAGCAGTTTAGACTTGGGGACAGGCTCCTACGAGCAGTACTTC; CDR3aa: CASSLDLGTGSYEQYF
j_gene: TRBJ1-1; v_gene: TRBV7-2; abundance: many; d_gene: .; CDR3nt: TGTGCCAGCAGCTTAGTTACAGGCAACACTGAAGCTTTCTTT; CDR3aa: CASSLVTGNTEAFF
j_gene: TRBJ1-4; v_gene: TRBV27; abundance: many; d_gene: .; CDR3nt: TGTGCCAGCAGTCCCCTACCTCGGCGGGAGGCAAGTGAAAAACTGTTTTTT; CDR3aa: CASSPLPRREASEKLFF
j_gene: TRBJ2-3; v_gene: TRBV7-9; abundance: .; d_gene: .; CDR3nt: TGTGCCAGCAGCTTAGAGGGACACCATACGCAGTATTTT; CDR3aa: CASSLEGHHTQYF
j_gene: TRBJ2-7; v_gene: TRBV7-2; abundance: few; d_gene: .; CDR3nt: TGTGCCAGCACCGTGAGTCGAAGTCTGGGCGAGCAGTACTTC; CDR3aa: CASTVSRSLGEQYF
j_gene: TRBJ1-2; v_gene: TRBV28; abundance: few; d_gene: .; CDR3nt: TGTGCCAGCAGGGTAAATAACTATGGCTACACCTTC; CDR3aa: CASRVNNYGYTF
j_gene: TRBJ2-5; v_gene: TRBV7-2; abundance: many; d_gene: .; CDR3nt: TGTGCCAGCAGCCAGATCGGGCTGTCCGCCGAGACCCAGTACTTC; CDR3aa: CASSQIGLSAETQYF
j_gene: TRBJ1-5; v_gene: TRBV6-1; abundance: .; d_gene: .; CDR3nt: TGTGCCAGCAGTGAAATCTTTAACAATCAGCCCCAGCATTTT; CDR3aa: CASSEIFNNQPQHF
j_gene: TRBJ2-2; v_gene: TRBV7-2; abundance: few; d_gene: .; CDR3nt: TGTGCCAGCAGCTTAGAGGTCGTCGGGGAGCTGTTTTTT; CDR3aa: CASSLEVVGELFF
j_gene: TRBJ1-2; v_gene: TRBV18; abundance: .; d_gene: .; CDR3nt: TGTGCCAGCTCCCCGGACGATATCTATGGCTACACCTTC; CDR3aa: CASSPDDIYGYTF
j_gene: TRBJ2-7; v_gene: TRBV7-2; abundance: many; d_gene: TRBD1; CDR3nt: TGTGCCAGCAGCTGGGACAGGGGCTCCTACGAGCAGTACTTC; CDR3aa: CASSWDRGSYEQYF
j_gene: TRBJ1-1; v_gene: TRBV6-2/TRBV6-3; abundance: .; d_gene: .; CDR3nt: TGTGCCAGCAGTGCCCTCTTGGACGGGCACACTGAAGCTTTCTTT; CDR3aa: CASSALLDGHTEAFF
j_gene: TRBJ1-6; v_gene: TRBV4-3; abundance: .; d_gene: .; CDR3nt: TGCGCCAGCAGCCCCAACAGGGTTCAGAATTCACCCCTCCACTTT; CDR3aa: CASSPNRVQNSPLHF